The next 30 T cell receptor beta chains were all read from a single sample in a study of a mutant IDH1 vaccine in newly diagnosed glioma. These receptors are not linked to any known antigen. Time point given: week 47, end of study. Topical imiquimod was applied with each vaccine dose, which held 300 ug of mutant IDH1 20-mer peptide. Sequenced by immunoSEQ multiplex PCR; TCRdb stores in-frame clones only, minus some. Of about 56,000 clones in the sample, about 80% were seen once. The sequences come from PBMCs, collected from a glioma patient whose treatment included an IDH1 peptide vaccine. These receptors were taken from a man aged 45-65 years with glioma.

This clone showed up just a few times. CDR3 protein: CASSKDLGESYTEAFF. The CDR3 DNA reads as TGTGCCAGCAGCAAAGATCTGGGGGAATCATACACTGAAGCTTTCTTT. The gene calls are TRBV21-1 and TRBJ1-1. TRBV21-1 is tagged as a pseudogene. The CDR3 extends over 16 amino acids.

The CDR3 nucleotides are TGCGCCAGCACTCTGGGTAGCGACCGACCCTACAATGAGCAGTTCTTC. Translating it yields CASTLGSDRPYNEQFF. The chain couples TRBV4-1 to TRBJ2-1, with a tentative D call TRBD2 (5 bases). V was trimmed by 7 bases and J by 2 bases, leaving 18 bases between them. This CDR3 comprises 16 residues. Germline-derived CDR1 and CDR2 are MGHRA and YSYEKL.

This sequence joins TRBV5-1 and TRBJ2-7, with TRBD2 matching over 8 bases. The germline gives CDR1 SGHRS, CDR2 YFSETQ. V lost 1 base and J lost 6; bases outside the gene matches: 6. The CDR3 is 14 amino acids. Here the CDR3 DNA reads TGCGCCAGCAGCTTGTCCGGGGGGGCTGGCGAGCAGTACTTC. As protein: CASSLSGGAGEQYF.

This sequence joins TRBV28 and TRBJ1-1; no firm D call. Germline V gives CDR1 MDHEN, CDR2 SYDVKM. This CDR3 has 13 residues. V lost 8 bases to trimming and J lost 4 bases, with 14 bases between them. Written as DNA, the CDR3 is TGTGCCAGCGAGGATATCTTGGGCACTGAAGCTTTCTTT. This sequence encodes CASEDILGTEAFF.

This chain uses TRBV19 with TRBJ2-1; 11 bases are a match to TRBD2. Germline CDR1 is LNHDA and CDR2 is SQIVND (reference sequence). CDR3 length: 17 amino acids. The V gene end was trimmed by 6 bases and the J gene end by 3 bases; junction bases not matched to a gene: 10. The CDR3 region has the DNA TGTGCCAGTAGCCCCACTAGCGGGGGACTCTTCTACAATGAGCAGTTCTTC. It is translated as CASSPTSGGLFYNEQFF. Using reference TRBV19 and TRBJ2-1 for the parts outside the CDR3, the full variable domain is DGGITQSPKYLFRKEGQNVTLSCEQNLNHDAMYWYRQDPGQGLRLIYYSQIVNDFQKGDIAEGYSVSREKKESFPLTVTSAQKNPTAFYLCASSPTSGGLFYNEQFFGPGTRLTVL.

With regard to this clone: Other DNA sequences in this sample translate to the same CDR3. The chain uses TRBV19 and TRBJ1-1; no reliable D call. The CDR3 is 14 amino acids. CDR1 and CDR2 from the germline V gene are LNHDA and SQIVND (reference sequence). The V gene lost 3 bases and the J gene lost 5 bases, with 13 bases spanning the gap. CDR3 loop: CASSIQRMGTEAFF. DNA of the CDR3: TGTGCCAGTAGTATCCAAAGGATGGGGACTGAAGCTTTCTTT.

The rearrangement links TRBV27 to TRBJ2-3; D is perhaps TRBD2 (5 bases). Germline values: CDR1 MNHEY, CDR2 SMNVEV (reference sequence). This CDR3 region has 17 residues. The ends were cut back, 0 bases at V and 2 bases at J, with 15 bases in the middle. CDR3: CASSLSLTIGPTDTQYF. The CDR3 DNA follows: TGTGCCAGCAGTTTATCGCTGACTATTGGACCCACAGATACGCAGTATTTT.

The chain uses TRBV30 and TRBJ1-5, with D perhaps matching TRBD1 (6 bases). The V gene lost 2 bases and the J gene lost 1 base, with 18 bases spanning the gap. CDR1 and CDR2 (germline): GTSNPN, SVGIG (reference sequence). This CDR3 spans 17 amino acids. The CDR3 loop is CAWSPQGLVVSNQPQHF. The CDR3 region has the DNA TGTGCCTGGAGTCCCCAGGGGCTGGTCGTAAGCAATCAGCCCCAGCATTTT.

This sequence joins TRBV14 and TRBJ1-1; D gene ambiguous. CDR3 length: 13 residues. V lost 3 bases and J 1 base, leaving 6 bases between the germline ends. The germline gives CDR1 SGHDN, CDR2 FVKESK. For the CDR3, the DNA is TGTGCCAGCAGCCAGGGAGGGAACACTGAAGCTTTCTTT. This gives the protein CASSQGGNTEAFF.

The rearrangement links TRBV6-5 to TRBJ2-7; 8 positions match TRBD1. The germline V gene encodes CDR1 MNHEY and CDR2 SVGAGI. J gave up 0 bases and V 10 bases, and 5 bases lay outside the gene matches. This CDR3 region has 13 residues. The CDR3 loop is CATLGQVSYEQYF. The CDR3, as DNA: TGTGCCACCTTGGGACAGGTCTCCTACGAGCAGTACTTC.

This clone has only a few counts. The rearrangement joins TRBV5-1 to TRBJ2-1; D gene unclear. Germline CDR1 reads SGHRS; CDR2 reads YFSETQ. The V end was cut by 5 bases, the J end by 0 bases, with 6 bases between. The CDR3 is made up of 13 amino acids. For the CDR3, the DNA is TGCGCCAGCAGTATGAGCTCCTACAATGAGCAGTTCTTC. This translates into CASSMSSYNEQFF.

This chain links TRBV6-5 with TRBJ2-2; 10 nucleotides agree with TRBD1. The ends lost 6 bases at V and 6 bases at J; junction bases unmatched: 7. The CDR3 extends over 15 amino acids. CDR1 and CDR2 (germline): MNHEY, SVGAGI. CDR3 in amino acids: CASSLSGTGAGELFF. The CDR3 bases are TGTGCCAGCAGCCTCTCCGGGACAGGGGCCGGGGAGCTGTTTTTT.

J is TRBJ1-1 and V is TRBV4-2; D remains unclear. CDR3 size: 15 residues. The ends were cut back, 0 bases at V and 1 base at J, with 9 bases in the middle. Germline CDR1 is LGHNA and CDR2 is YNFKEQ. The DNA for the CDR3 is TGTGCCAGCAGCCAAGAGCCAGGAGGGAACACTGAAGCTTTCTTT. Translating it yields CASSQEPGGNTEAFF.

The chain joins TRBV4-1 to TRBJ1-1; D ambiguous. The CDR3 is 16 amino acids. Deletions cut 3 bases from V and 2 bases from J, with 16 bases between. Germline V gene data show CDR1 as MGHRA and CDR2 as YSYEKL. The CDR3 is CASSQVDMGINTEAFF. The CDR3 DNA reads TGCGCCAGCAGCCAGGTTGACATGGGAATAAACACTGAAGCTTTCTTT.

V is TRBV4-1 and J is TRBJ1-5; the D is unclear. Germline assignment: CDR1 MGHRA and CDR2 YSYEKL. V was pared by 1 base and J by 5 bases, with 12 bases between. This CDR3 comprises 15 residues. CDR3 sequence reads: CASSQGRGRDQPQHF. DNA for the CDR3: TGCGCCAGCAGCCAAGGTAGAGGGAGGGATCAGCCCCAGCATTTT.

This clone appeared once. The chain carries TRBV2 and TRBJ1-1; perhaps TRBD1 as D (5 bases). From germline, CDR1 is SNHLY and CDR2 FYNNEI. The CDR3 is 14 residues long. With 9 bases removed from V and 4 bases from J, the gap between germline ends came to 18 bases. This CDR3 is CASSRQGSVTEAFF. The DNA for the CDR3 is TGTGCCAGTAGTAGGCAGGGATCGGTCACTGAAGCTTTCTTT.

This sequence joins TRBV7-2 and TRBJ2-3; 10 bases match TRBD1. V gave up 0 bases and J gave up 2 bases; unmatched junction bases: 2. CDR3 size: 16 residues. CDR1 and CDR2 from the germline V gene are SGHTA and FQGNSA. The CDR3 coding sequence is TGTGCCAGCAGCTTAGCGGACAGGGGGAACACAGATACGCAGTATTTT. Amino acid sequence: CASSLADRGNTDTQYF.

The chain links TRBV5-6 to TRBJ2-3, with no clear D. The V end was cut by 4 bases, the J end by 2 bases, with 11 bases between. Germline V gene data show CDR1 as SGHDT and CDR2 as YYEEEE. The CDR3 loop spans 14 amino acids. The CDR3 bases are TGTGCCAGCAGCGTCGGTCCTTACACAGATACGCAGTATTTT. This sequence encodes CASSVGPYTDTQYF. The whole variable domain, filled in from reference TRBV5-6 and TRBJ2-3, reads DAGVTQSPTHLIKTRGQQVTLRCSPKSGHDTVSWYQQALGQGPQFIFQYYEEEERQRGNFPDRFSGHQFPNYSSELNVNALLLGDSALYLCASSVGPYTDTQYFGPGTRLTVL.

This clone was seen a single time. This sequence joins TRBV27 and TRBJ1-1; D is unresolved. The V gene's germline CDR1 is MNHEY and CDR2 SMNVEV (reference sequence). Between the trimmed V and J ends, which lost 1 base and 4 bases, there was a span of 16 bases. The CDR3 runs to 16 residues. CDR3 region: CASSLYNAGDGTEAFF. DNA for the CDR3: TGTGCCAGCAGTTTATACAACGCCGGAGATGGCACTGAAGCTTTCTTT.

This sequence joins TRBV25-1 and TRBJ2-5, with a tentative D call TRBD2 (6 bases). The CDR3 extends over 18 amino acids. V lost 1 base and J 5 bases, leaving 23 bases between the germline ends. In germline, CDR1 is MGHDK, CDR2 SYGVNS. The CDR3 nucleotides read TGTGCCAGCAGTGAATTCCCCCGCGTCGGCGGGATTACGGAGACCCAGTACTTC. This gives the protein CASSEFPRVGGITETQYF. Supplemented by reference TRBV25-1 and TRBJ2-5, the full variable domain reads EADIYQTPRYLVIGTGKKITLECSQTMGHDKMYWYQQDPGMELHLIHYSYGVNSTEKGDLSSESTVSRIRTEHFPLTLESARPSHTSQYLCASSEFPRVGGITETQYFGPGTRLLVL.

The chain combines TRBV4-1 with TRBJ1-1, with D perhaps TRBD1 (5 bases). The V gene's germline CDR1 is MGHRA and CDR2 YSYEKL. The germline V and J ends were trimmed by 1 base and 0 bases, with 6 bases remaining between them. This CDR3 comprises 14 residues. The CDR3 sequence is CASSQGQMNTEAFF. CDR3 nucleotides: TGCGCCAGCAGCCAAGGACAGATGAACACTGAAGCTTTCTTT.

The chain uses TRBV19 and TRBJ1-6; TRBD1 might be the D (5 bases). Germline CDR1 reads LNHDA; CDR2 reads SQIVND (reference sequence). Trimming shortened V by 3 bases and J by 9 bases, and 9 bases separated the two germline ends. The CDR3 has 13 residues. CDR3 protein: CASSIRGSSPLHF. CDR3 DNA: TGTGCCAGTAGTATTCGGGGGAGTTCACCCCTCCACTTT.

The chain joins TRBV2 to TRBJ1-1; D is perhaps TRBD1 (5 bases). The CDR3 runs 14 residues. The germline V and J ends were trimmed by 6 bases and 3 bases, with 14 bases remaining between them. Germline assignment: CDR1 SNHLY and CDR2 FYNNEI. The CDR3 loop is CASRPGTRHTEAFF. DNA for the CDR3: TGTGCCAGCAGGCCCGGGACGAGGCACACTGAAGCTTTCTTT.

V gene TRBV6-1 combines with J gene TRBJ2-6; D unclear. CDR1 MNHNS and CDR2 SASEGT come from the germline V gene. The CDR3 has 12 residues. Trimming removed 5 bases at V and 5 bases at J, with 4 bases between. The CDR3: CASSPRANVLTF. Here the CDR3 DNA reads TGTGCCAGCAGTCCCCGGGCCAACGTCCTGACTTTC.

The chain joins TRBV11-3 to TRBJ2-2, with TRBD1 as a possible D gene (6 bases). V was clipped by 6 bases and J by 6 bases, with 11 bases between them. Germline V gene sequence: CDR1 SGHNT, CDR2 YENEEA. The CDR3 contains 13 residues. CDR3: CASSGQSAGELFF. Here the CDR3 DNA reads TGTGCCAGCAGTGGACAGTCGGCCGGGGAGCTGTTTTTT.

This rearrangement joins TRBV2 to TRBJ2-1, with 11 bases lining up with TRBD2. The length of the CDR3 is 15 residues. The V segment lost 11 bases and the J segment 10 bases; nucleotides outside the gene matches: 16. Per germline, CDR1 SNHLY and CDR2 FYNNEI. The CDR3 region has the DNA TGTGCCGGACAAATAGCGGGGGGGCCTGATGCGGAGCAGTTCTTC. It specifies CAGQIAGGPDAEQFF.

The sample holds one count of this clone. The chain couples TRBV25-1 to TRBJ2-2, with 12 bases lining up with TRBD1. Germline lookup yields CDR1 MGHDK and CDR2 SYGVNS. This CDR3 comprises 17 residues. V shed 5 bases and J 7 bases; nucleotides not matched to a gene: 11. CDR3: CASSLGRDRGLGGELFF. DNA for the CDR3: TGTGCCAGCAGTCTGGGACGGGACAGGGGGCTTGGCGGGGAGCTGTTTTTT.

This clone showed up just a few times. J is TRBJ1-1 and V is TRBV21-1; the table's D gene call, TRBD1, was not cross checked with the DNA. TRBV21-1 is classified as a pseudogene. CDR3 length: 15 residues. In nucleotides, the CDR3 is TGTGCCAGCAGCAAAGTCGGACAGGGGGGCACTGAAGCTTTCTTT. Translation: CASSKVGQGGTEAFF.

This clone was detected only a few times. The chain has TRBV2 and TRBJ1-1, with no clear D. This CDR3 has 12 residues. The germline V gene has CDR1 SNHLY and CDR2 FYNNEI. V was trimmed by 7 bases and J by 8 bases, leaving 14 bases between them. CDR3 in amino acids: CASKDGNKEAFF. The CDR3 DNA is TGTGCCAGCAAGGACGGCAACAAGGAAGCTTTCTTT.

This clone was picked up one time. V is TRBV19 and J is TRBJ1-5; D is possibly TRBD1 (6 bases). The V end was cut by 5 bases, the J end by 0 bases, with 29 bases between. Germline CDR1 and CDR2: LNHDA and SQIVND (reference sequence). CDR3 length: 21 residues. CDR3 in DNA: TGTGCCAGTAGTCCTCCTCTCTATGGCCCGGGAAGGGGGTATAGCAATCAGCCCCAGCATTTT. Its protein is CASSPPLYGPGRGYSNQPQHF.